These 20 T cell receptor beta chains came from one sample sequenced in a study of cytomegalovirus exposure and HLA in healthy donors (dated by TCRdb to about 2017). The library was obtained by the immunoSEQ multiplex PCR assay. For the multiplex PCR, a mixture combining 60 forward primers for TCR Vbeta segments and 13 reverse primers for TCR Jbeta segments was used. Drawn from immuneACCESS, this table holds only the in-frame rearrangements with V and J called that TCRdb kept. Clones are partly lost; checked studies trace under half to an unresolved V gene and leave the rest unexplained. The sample's table lists a count of some 75,000 clones. Of the sample, around 5% is held by the ten largest clones. The sequenced sample consisted of PBMCs. The receptors here all came from a man aged 35 to 55 in good health and CMV-seronegative.

The chain joins TRBV21-1 to TRBJ1-3; TRBD1, the D gene given by the table, was not confirmed from the DNA. TRBV21-1 is described as a pseudogene. The CDR3 runs 20 residues. Written as DNA, the CDR3 is TGTGCCAGCAGCAAAGTCTTGCGGGACAGACCTTTAAACTCTGGAAACACCATATATTTT. Translating gives CASSKVLRDRPLNSGNTIYF.

CDR3 loop: CASSLDGSYGYTF. CDR3 sequence (DNA): TGTGCCAGCAGCTTGGACGGGAGCTATGGCTACACCTTC. V and J are TRBV5-4 and TRBJ1-2; D gene unclear. Trimming removed 0 bases from V and 4 bases from J, with 7 bases in between. CDR1 SGHNT and CDR2 YYREEE come from the germline V gene (reference sequence). The CDR3 is 13 amino acids.

The chain employs TRBV5-6 and TRBJ2-5; TRBD2 might be the D (5 bases). The germline V and J ends were trimmed by 7 bases and 3 bases, with 13 bases remaining between them. CDR1 and CDR2 from the germline V gene are SGHDT and YYEEEE. There are 13 residues in the CDR3. The CDR3 DNA reads TGTGCCAGCGTCCAGTGGGGAGAAGAGACCCAGTACTTC. Translating it yields CASVQWGEETQYF. Based on the CDR3 plus reference TRBV5-6 and TRBJ2-5, the full variable domain is DAGVTQSPTHLIKTRGQQVTLRCSPKSGHDTVSWYQQALGQGPQFIFQYYEEEERQRGNFPDRFSGHQFPNYSSELNVNALLLGDSALYLCASVQWGEETQYFGPGTRLLVL.

As to this clone: Other nucleotide sequences from this sample produce the same CDR3. The rearrangement joins TRBV2 to TRBJ1-5; D is ambiguous. The CDR3 is 13 amino acids. Germline CDR1 and CDR2: SNHLY and FYNNEI. This CDR3 reads CASVAVHDQPQHF. DNA of the CDR3: TGTGCTAGCGTGGCAGTTCATGATCAGCCCCAGCATTTT.

J is TRBJ2-1 and V is TRBV9, with 10 bases that match TRBD2. The CDR3 sequence is 17 residues long. The J segment lost 2 bases and the V segment lost 1 base, leaving 6 bases of the junction unmatched. The germline CDR1 and CDR2 sequences are SGDLS and YYNGEE. CDR3 nucleotides: TGTGCCAGCAGCGTATACGGAACTAGCGGGACCTACAATGAGCAGTTCTTC. Its translation: CASSVYGTSGTYNEQFF.

The chain uses TRBV5-4 and TRBJ2-3, with a weak D call TRBD1 (5 bases). Germline V CDR1 and CDR2: SGHNT, YYREEE (reference sequence). This CDR3 spans 16 amino acids. With 0 bases removed from V and 2 bases from J, the gap between germline ends came to 13 bases. This chain's CDR3 is CASSLVRAQVTDTQYF. DNA of the CDR3: TGTGCCAGCAGCTTGGTCAGGGCGCAGGTCACAGATACGCAGTATTTT.

V and J are TRBV6-5 and TRBJ2-3; 8 bases agree with TRBD2. The CDR3 extends over 13 amino acids. Trimming cost V 7 bases and J 4 bases; bases outside gene matches: 4. CDR1 and CDR2 from the germline V gene are MNHEY and SVGAGI. This CDR3 reads CASTRGGADTQYF. CDR3 nucleotides: TGTGCCAGCACCCGGGGGGGGGCAGATACGCAGTATTTT.

This chain links TRBV11-2 with TRBJ2-1; 7 bases are shared with TRBD2. Trimming took 7 bases from V and 0 from J; bases not matched to a gene: 12. Germline CDR1 is SGHAT and CDR2 is FQNNGV. The CDR3 has 17 residues. The CDR3 region is CASTRLADPSSYNEQFF. As DNA, the CDR3 is TGTGCCAGCACGAGGCTAGCGGATCCAAGCTCCTACAATGAGCAGTTCTTC.

The rearrangement links TRBV2 to TRBJ2-1; possibly TRBD1 for D (6 bases). This CDR3 is 12 amino acids long. Germline-derived CDR1 and CDR2 are SNHLY and FYNNEI. V lost 4 bases and J 9 bases, leaving 10 bases between the germline ends. DNA of the CDR3: TGTGCCAGCAGTGCACAGGGAATTGAGCAGTTCTTC. The encoded protein is CASSAQGIEQFF.

The chain recombines TRBV28 with TRBJ1-2; D is uncertain. Per germline, CDR1 MDHEN and CDR2 SYDVKM. The CDR3 is 16 residues long. The V gene lost 2 bases and the J gene lost 0 bases, with 13 bases spanning the gap. The CDR3: CASSLPGSDSNYGYTF. The CDR3 coding sequence is TGTGCCAGCAGTTTACCGGGGTCAGATTCTAACTATGGCTACACCTTC.

This chain links TRBV28 with TRBJ1-5; 10 bases fit TRBD1. The CDR3 spans 23 residues. Germline assignment: CDR1 MDHEN and CDR2 SYDVKM. J lost 0 bases, V lost 5 bases, and 25 bases had no gene match. CDR3 DNA sequence: TGTGCCAGCAGTCTCCACAATACCCAGTCGGGACAGGGGATCTTTTATAGCAATCAGCCCCAGCATTTT. It specifies CASSLHNTQSGQGIFYSNQPQHF. Full variable domain (rest looked up from reference TRBV28 and TRBJ1-5): DVKVTQSSRYLVKRTGEKVFLECVQDMDHENMFWYRQDPGLGLRLIYFSYDVKMKEKGDIPEGYSVSREKKERFSLILESASTNQTSMYLCASSLHNTQSGQGIFYSNQPQHFGDGTRLSIL.

This chain links TRBV5-1 with TRBJ2-2, with D maybe TRBD1 (6 bases). There are 14 residues in the CDR3. Germline CDR1 SGHRS, CDR2 YFSETQ. V was clipped by 2 bases and J by 5 bases, with 10 bases between them. The CDR3 region is CASSFDRPTGELFF. The CDR3 nucleotides are TGCGCCAGCAGCTTCGACAGGCCAACCGGGGAGCTGTTTTTT. The full variable domain, rest sourced from reference TRBV5-1 and TRBJ2-2, is KAGVTQTPRYLIKTRGQQVTLSCSPISGHRSVSWYQQTPGQGLQFLFEYFSETQRNKGNFPGRFSGRQFSNSRSEMNVSTLELGDSALYLCASSFDRPTGELFFGEGSRLTVL.

V usage is TRBV4-3 and J usage is TRBJ2-3; TRBD1 matches 9 bases. The trim removed 1 base at V and 5 bases at J, leaving 4 bases unmatched. Germline CDR1 is LGHNA and CDR2 is YSLEER. The CDR3 length is 15 residues. CDR3 sequence reads: CASSQAGTGQDTQYF. The CDR3 DNA follows: TGCGCCAGCAGCCAAGCCGGGACAGGGCAAGATACGCAGTATTTT.

V is TRBV20-1 and J is TRBJ2-1; 10 bases fit TRBD1. From germline, CDR1 is DFQATT and CDR2 SNEGSKA (reference sequence). J was trimmed by 9 bases and V by 6 bases; bases with no gene match: 2. The CDR3 runs 11 residues. CDR3 DNA: TGCAGTGCGGGGGACAGGGGTGAGCAGTTCTTC. Translating gives CSAGDRGEQFF.

The V gene is TRBV29-1, the J gene TRBJ1-1; D gene ambiguous. CDR3 length equals 17 residues. Germline CDR1 and CDR2: SQVTM and ANQGSEA. The V gene lost 7 bases and the J gene lost 1 base, with 25 bases spanning the gap. The CDR3 loop is CSAYPRGGEHRNTEAFF. The DNA of the CDR3 is TGCAGCGCCTACCCGCGCGGCGGGGAGCACAGGAACACTGAAGCTTTCTTT.

The rearrangement joins TRBV4-2 to TRBJ2-2; 9 bases fit TRBD2. The J segment lost 6 bases and the V segment lost 1 base, leaving 12 bases of the junction unmatched. CDR1 is LGHNA and CDR2 is YNFKEQ in the germline V gene. The CDR3 covers 18 residues. The CDR3 bases are TGTGCCAGCAGCCAAGCCCGGAGGGGGCGGGGGGGGTCCGGGGAGCTGTTTTTT. Amino acids: CASSQARRGRGGSGELFF.

V usage is TRBV10-1 and J usage is TRBJ2-2; 7 bases match TRBD2. After removal of 0 bases from V and 5 bases from J, the junction contained 6 bases not matched to a gene. The CDR3 has 16 amino acids. Germline V gene data show CDR1 as WNHNN and CDR2 as SYGVQD (reference sequence). The CDR3 DNA reads as TGCGCCAGCAGTGAGTCTGGGGGGGGAGTGACCGGGGAGCTGTTTTTT. Encoded protein: CASSESGGGVTGELFF.

This sequence joins TRBV7-2 and TRBJ2-1; TRBD2 might be the D (5 bases). Trimming stripped 4 bases from V and 3 bases from J, with 13 bases between. Germline CDR1 and CDR2: SGHTA and FQGNSA. The CDR3 has 15 amino acids. The CDR3 loop reads CASSSQGSGYNEQFF. CDR3 nucleotides: TGTGCCAGCAGCTCCCAAGGAAGCGGCTACAATGAGCAGTTCTTC. Combining the CDR3 with reference TRBV7-2 and TRBJ2-1 gives the whole variable domain GAGVSQSPSNKVTEKGKDVELRCDPISGHTALYWYRQSLGQGLEFLIYFQGNSAPDKSGLPSDRFSAERTGGSVSTLTIQRTQQEDSAVYLCASSSQGSGYNEQFFGPGTRLTVL.

The chain joins TRBV19 to TRBJ1-5; D might be TRBD1 (6 bases). Germline CDR1 is LNHDA and CDR2 is SQIVND (reference sequence). Deletions cut 3 bases from V and 0 bases from J, with 12 bases between. The length of the CDR3 is 16 residues. In nucleotides, the CDR3 is TGTGCCAGTAGTATCGGGGGGGCCCGTAGCAATCAGCCCCAGCATTTT. Its translation: CASSIGGARSNQPQHF.

CDR3 DNA sequence: TGCGCCAGCACGATGAGGCAAGGCAATGAGCAGTTCTTC. Amino acid sequence: CASTMRQGNEQFF. This rearrangement joins TRBV10-2 to TRBJ2-1; no clear D gene. Germline V gives CDR1 WSHSY, CDR2 SAAADI. V gave up 7 bases and J gave up 6 bases, with 13 bases separating them. CDR3 size: 13 residues.